This T cell receptor (beta chain) is drawn from a study of chemoradiotherapy in HPV16-positive cancers. Study information: Candidate HPV-specific clones and shared TCR motifs came from a couple of HPV16-positive patients.

Some clones are missing from TCRdb's copy, which holds only in-frame ones; the method was immunoSEQ multiplex PCR. The repertoire holds approximately 9,700 clones, with about 80% as singletons. The CDR3 loop spans 14 amino acids. J gave up 3 bases and V 8 bases, and 6 bases lay outside the gene matches. CDR1 LNHDA and CDR2 SQIVND come from the germline V gene (reference sequence). Over chemoradiotherapy, repertoires were sampled more than once. Study-wide findings and caveats: HPV-specific T cells were functionally defined from only a couple of HPV16-positive patients. Candidate HPV-specific clones and E7-related TCR motifs grew in tumor during treatment.

With respect to this clone: Its antigen is as yet unknown.

Sequenced material: tumor tissue, taken from a patient who underwent chemoradiotherapy. The rearrangement joins TRBV19 to TRBJ1-5; 8 bases map to TRBD1. This clonotype was obtained from a human donor with HPV-associated anogenital cancer. The CDR3 DNA reads TGTGCCAGTGTTGGACAGGGAGTCAATCAGCCCCAGCATTTT. Translating gives CASVGQGVNQPQHF.